This T cell receptor beta chain was recorded in a study of regulatory T cells in long-lasting Graves disease. In building TCR beta libraries, iRepertoire HTBI primers were used together with Arm-PCR of CDR3 regions. TCRdb independently ran MiXCR on the multiplex PCR reads; one entry per CDR3 protein. The sample carries roughly 610,000 distinct CDR3 sequences, about 16% recorded once. There are many counts of this clonotype. The time point is: newly diagnosed GD, antithyroid drugs for less than 3 months. PBMC-extracted RNA yielded the TCR library. The patient group derived from an endocrinology department in Xi'an, China. These data were also filed under a second study, of T cells in Graves' hyperthyroidism and ophthalmopathy.

The TCR originated in a man aged 18 to 35 with Graves disease. The starting material was peripheral blood mononuclear cells (PBMCs), obtained at new diagnosis, from a patient treated with antithyroid drugs.

The CDR3 DNA is TGTGCCAGCACCCCCGGTGAACGCAGGGGCCGAAAACTGTTTTTT. Translating gives CASTPGERRGRKLFF. The chain joins TRBV12-3 or TRBV12-4 to TRBJ1-4; tentatively, D is TRBD1 (6 bases). V dropped 7 bases and J dropped 10 bases, with 22 bases sitting between them. The CDR3 totals 15 residues.